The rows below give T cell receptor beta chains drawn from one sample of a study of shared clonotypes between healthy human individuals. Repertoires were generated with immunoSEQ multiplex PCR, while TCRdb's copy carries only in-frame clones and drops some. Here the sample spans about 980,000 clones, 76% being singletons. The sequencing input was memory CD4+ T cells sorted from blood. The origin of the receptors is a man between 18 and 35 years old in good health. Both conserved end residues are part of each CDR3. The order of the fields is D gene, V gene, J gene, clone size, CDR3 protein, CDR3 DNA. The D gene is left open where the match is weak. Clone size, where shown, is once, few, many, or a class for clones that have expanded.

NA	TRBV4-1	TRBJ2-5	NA	CASSQARDSGFETQYF	TGCGCCAGCAGCCAAGCTCGTGACTCAGGTTTCGAGACCCAGTACTTC
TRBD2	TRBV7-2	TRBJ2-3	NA	CASSPRGGGLVYF	TGTGCCAGCAGCCCCCGGGGGGGCGGGCTAGTGTATTTT
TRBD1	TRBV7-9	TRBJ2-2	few	CASSLEGTGNTGELFF	TGTGCCAGCAGCTTAGAAGGGACAGGGAACACCGGGGAGCTGTTTTTT
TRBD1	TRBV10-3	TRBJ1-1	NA	CAIRRDRGGLNTEAFF	TGTGCCATCAGGAGGGACAGGGGCGGCCTAAACACTGAAGCTTTCTTT
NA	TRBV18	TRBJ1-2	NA	CASSRNREAFGYTF	TGTGCCAGCTCACGAAACAGGGAAGCGTTTGGCTACACCTTC
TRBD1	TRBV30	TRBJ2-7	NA	CAWRLDRGIKQYF	TGTGCCTGGAGGTTGGACAGGGGAATTAAGCAGTACTTC
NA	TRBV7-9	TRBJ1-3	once	CASSRYDLSGNTIYF	TGTGCCAGCAGCCGATATGACCTCTCTGGAAACACCATATATTTT
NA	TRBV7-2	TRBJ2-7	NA	CASSLDFYEQYF	TGTGCCAGCAGCCTAGACTTCTACGAGCAGTACTTC
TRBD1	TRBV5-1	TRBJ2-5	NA	CASSSKGTGKQETQYF	TGCGCCAGCAGCTCGAAAGGGACAGGGAAACAAGAGACCCAGTACTTC
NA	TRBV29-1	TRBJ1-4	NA	CSVGRGEKLFF	TGCAGCGTTGGACGGGGTGAAAAACTGTTTTTT
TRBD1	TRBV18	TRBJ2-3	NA	CASSPQGVTDTQYF	TGTGCCAGCTCACCCCAGGGGGTCACAGATACGCAGTATTTT
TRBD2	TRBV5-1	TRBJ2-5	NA	CASSPGLAGVKTQYF	TGCGCCAGCAGTCCAGGACTAGCGGGAGTAAAGACCCAGTACTTC
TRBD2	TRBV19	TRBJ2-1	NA	CASSNQAGESYNEQFF	TGTGCCAGTAGTAACCAAGCGGGAGAGTCCTACAATGAGCAGTTCTTC
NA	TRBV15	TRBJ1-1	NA	CATSPQAGNTEAFF	TGTGCCACCAGCCCACAAGCAGGGAATACTGAAGCTTTCTTT
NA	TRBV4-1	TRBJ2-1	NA	CASSQAIASSYNEQFF	TGCGCCAGCAGCCAAGCAATCGCCAGCTCCTACAATGAGCAGTTCTTC
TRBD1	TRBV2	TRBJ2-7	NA	CASKPDRAMYEQYF	TGTGCCAGCAAACCGGACAGGGCAATGTACGAGCAGTACTTC
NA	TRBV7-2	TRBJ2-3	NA	CASSLDPGDTQYF	TGTGCCAGCAGCTTAGACCCGGGAGATACGCAGTATTTT
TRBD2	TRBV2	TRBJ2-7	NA	CASSYSGIVEQYF	TGTGCCAGCAGCTATAGCGGGATCGTGGAGCAGTACTTC
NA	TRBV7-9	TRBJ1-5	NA	CASSVRGNQPQHF	TGTGCCAGCAGCGTCCGGGGCAATCAGCCCCAGCATTTT
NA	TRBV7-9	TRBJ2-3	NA	CASSTGLSTDTQYF	TGTGCCAGCAGCACGGGGCTAAGCACAGATACGCAGTATTTT
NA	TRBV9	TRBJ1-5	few	CASGRDGQPQHF	TGTGCCAGCGGAAGGGATGGCCAGCCCCAGCATTTT
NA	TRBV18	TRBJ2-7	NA	CASSPPGGGLREQYF	TGTGCCAGCTCACCTCCCGGCGGGGGCCTCAGAGAGCAGTACTTC
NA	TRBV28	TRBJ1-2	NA	CASSLRYRTAYGYTF	TGTGCCAGCAGTTTGCGGTACAGGACCGCCTATGGCTACACCTTC
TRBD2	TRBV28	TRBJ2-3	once	CASSLLAGGTDTQYF	TGTGCCAGCAGTTTACTAGCGGGTGGTACAGATACGCAGTATTTT
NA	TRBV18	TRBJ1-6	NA	CASSLNRDSPLHF	TGTGCCAGCTCGCTAAACAGGGATTCACCCCTCCACTTT
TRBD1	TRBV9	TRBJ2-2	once	CASSGRGGPGTGELFF	TGTGCCAGCAGCGGTAGAGGGGGCCCGGGCACCGGGGAGCTGTTTTTT
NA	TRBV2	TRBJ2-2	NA	CASSDLREGELFF	TGTGCCAGCAGTGACCTCAGGGAAGGGGAGCTGTTTTTT
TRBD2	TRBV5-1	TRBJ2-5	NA	CASMSLASGSRETQYF	TGCGCCAGCATGTCCCTGGCTAGCGGGAGTCGAGAGACCCAGTACTTC
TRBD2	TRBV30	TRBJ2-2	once	CAWSSPGGFTGELFF	TGTGCCTGGAGTTCCCCGGGAGGCTTCACCGGGGAGCTGTTTTTT
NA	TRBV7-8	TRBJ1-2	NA	CASSPGEGGGYTF	TGTGCCAGCAGCCCAGGGGAGGGGGGAGGCTACACCTTC
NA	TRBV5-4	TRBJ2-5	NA	CASSLTQGSQETQYF	TGTGCCAGCAGCTTGACTCAGGGGTCACAAGAGACCCAGTACTTC
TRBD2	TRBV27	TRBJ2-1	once	CASSPRLAGEQFF	TGTGCCAGCAGTCCCAGACTAGCAGGTGAGCAGTTCTTC
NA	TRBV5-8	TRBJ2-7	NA	CASSLQTSSYEQYF	TGTGCCAGCAGCTTGCAGACTAGCTCCTACGAGCAGTACTTC
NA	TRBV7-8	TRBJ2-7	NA	CASSLELGAYEQYF	TGTGCCAGCAGCTTAGAACTAGGGGCGTACGAGCAGTACTTC
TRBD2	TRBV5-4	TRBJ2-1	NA	CASTRGLAGGPRPDEQFF	TGTGCCAGCACCCGAGGACTAGCGGGAGGGCCGAGGCCAGATGAGCAGTTCTTC
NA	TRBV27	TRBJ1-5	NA	CASWRGSNQPQHF	TGTGCCAGCTGGCGAGGGAGCAATCAGCCCCAGCATTTT
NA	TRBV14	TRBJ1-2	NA	CASSFDRKGYTF	TGTGCCAGCAGCTTCGACCGGAAGGGCTACACCTTC
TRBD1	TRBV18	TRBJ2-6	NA	CASSPGTGGKGANVLTF	TGTGCCAGCTCACCCGGGACAGGGGGCAAAGGGGCCAACGTCCTGACTTTC
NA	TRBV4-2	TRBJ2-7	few	CASSQWGDEQYF	TGTGCCAGCAGCCAATGGGGTGACGAGCAGTACTTC
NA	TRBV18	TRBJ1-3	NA	CASSPSSGNTIYF	TGTGCCAGCTCACCGAGTTCCGGAAACACCATATATTTT
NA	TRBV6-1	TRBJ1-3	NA	CASEYSTPGNTIYF	TGTGCCAGCGAATACAGCACTCCTGGAAACACCATATATTTT
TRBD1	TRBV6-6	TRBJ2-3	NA	CASCTGADTQYF	TGTGCCAGCTGTACAGGGGCAGATACGCAGTATTTT
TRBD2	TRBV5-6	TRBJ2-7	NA	CASSAGLAGIYEQYF	TGTGCCAGCAGCGCGGGACTAGCGGGAATCTACGAGCAGTACTTC
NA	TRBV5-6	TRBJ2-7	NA	CASSLVGRITSYEQYF	TGTGCCAGCAGCTTGGTGGGGCGGATAACCTCCTACGAGCAGTACTTC
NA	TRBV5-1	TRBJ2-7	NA	CASSLAGGGLLYEQYF	TGCGCCAGCAGCTTGGCGGGCGGAGGGCTCCTCTACGAGCAGTACTTC
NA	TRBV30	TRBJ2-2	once	CAWSGGAGTYTGELFF	TGTGCCTGGAGTGGGGGTGCGGGGACTTACACCGGGGAGCTGTTTTTT
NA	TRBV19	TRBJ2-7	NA	CASSIEVAAWYEQYF	TGTGCCAGTAGTATAGAAGTGGCAGCTTGGTACGAGCAGTACTTC
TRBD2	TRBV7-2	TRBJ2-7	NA	CASRQDSGSHEQYF	TGTGCCAGCCGGCAGGATAGCGGGAGTCACGAGCAGTACTTC
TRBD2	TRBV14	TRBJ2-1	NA	CASSPGTSGTEQFF	TGTGCCAGCAGCCCTGGGACTAGCGGGACTGAGCAGTTCTTC
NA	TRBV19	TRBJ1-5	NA	CASSDKRKSNQPQHF	TGTGCCAGTAGTGATAAGAGAAAGAGCAATCAGCCCCAGCATTTT
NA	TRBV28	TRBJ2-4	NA	CASSSQGFIAKNIQYF	TGTGCCAGCAGTTCACAGGGATTCATCGCCAAAAACATTCAGTACTTC
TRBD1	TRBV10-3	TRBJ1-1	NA	CAISLSTGQSTEAFF	TGTGCCATCAGCCTTTCGACAGGGCAATCCACTGAAGCTTTCTTT
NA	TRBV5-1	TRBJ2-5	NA	CASSLGQRTEETQYF	TGCGCCAGCAGCCTCGGACAGCGGACGGAAGAGACCCAGTACTTC
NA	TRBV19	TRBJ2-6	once	CASSPSGEAGANVLTF	TGTGCCAGTAGTCCCTCAGGGGAGGCTGGGGCCAACGTCCTGACTTTC
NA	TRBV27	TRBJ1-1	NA	CASRSLRQVMNTEAFF	TGTGCCAGCCGATCCCTCCGACAGGTCATGAACACTGAAGCTTTCTTT
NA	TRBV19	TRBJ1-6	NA	CASSTDLNSPLHF	TGTGCCAGTAGTACGGACCTCAATTCACCCCTCCACTTT
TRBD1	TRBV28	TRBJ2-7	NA	CASKFAGQGYYEQYF	TGTGCCAGTAAATTCGCGGGACAGGGTTATTACGAGCAGTACTTC